This T cell receptor beta chain comes out of a study of spatial heterogeneity in lung cancer. General study results and limits: Resection blood, more than follow-up blood, showed ubiquitous expanded tumor TCRs.

Every TCR cDNA molecule bore its own unique molecular identifier. TCRdb analysed the 5' RACE reads with MiXCR anew, one entry per CDR3 protein. The data contain tens of thousands of distinct CDR3 sequences, approximately 18% of them singletons. This clonotype showed up many times. Antigen unknown. From germline, CDR1 is SGHRS and CDR2 YFSETQ. Trimming shortened V by 0 bases and J by 7 bases, and 8 bases separated the two germline ends. The CDR3 extends over 13 amino acids. Noted time point: sample taken at primary tumor resection. Unsorted whole RNA of tumor, nontumor lung or frozen PBMC was sequenced. Sequences were derived from PBMCs, sampled at surgery. The receptor was isolated from a male donor with early-stage non-small cell lung cancer. The chain carries TRBV5-1 and TRBJ2-1; D is possibly TRBD1 (5 bases). This CDR3 is CASSLARENEQFF. DNA of the CDR3: TGCGCCAGCAGCTTGGCCAGGGAAAATGAGCAGTTCTTC.